Presented here are 26 T cell receptor beta chains from one specimen sequenced in a study of PD-1 blockade in classical Hodgkin lymphoma. Every patient had relapsed following autologous stem cell transplantation, and cohorts differed in brentuximab vedotin exposure. Assay: immunoSEQ multiplex PCR; the TCRdb copy retains only in-frame clones and omits some. The sample comprises 4,300 or so clones, approximately 66% of which are singletons, and roughly 10% rests with the top ten. The sample here was peripheral blood mononuclear cells (PBMCs), taken before the second cycle of nivolumab. All receptors derive from a human donor with classical Hodgkin lymphoma.

The genes are TRBV11-2 and TRBJ2-3; 10 bases fit TRBD2. Germline V gene sequence: CDR1 SGHAT, CDR2 FQNNGV. The CDR3 loop spans 14 amino acids. V was pared by 5 bases and J by 7 bases, with 6 bases of the junction left unmatched. The CDR3, as DNA: TGTGCCAGCAGCCCAGCGGGGGGGCCGCATACGCAGTATTTT. It specifies CASSPAGGPHTQYF.

This clone appeared a few times. The chain has TRBV25-1 and TRBJ2-2; no definite D call. In germline, CDR1 is MGHDK, CDR2 SYGVNS. Trimming removed 3 bases from V and 6 bases from J, with 8 bases in between. The CDR3 contains 13 residues. Here the CDR3 reads CASSEEWAGELFF. The DNA for the CDR3 is TGTGCCAGCAGTGAGGAGTGGGCCGGGGAGCTGTTTTTT.

This clone came up once. CDR3 sequence reads: CSVEPDRGNIQYF. The CDR3 coding sequence is TGCAGCGTTGAACCAGACAGGGGAAACATTCAGTACTTC. The V call is TRBV29-1, the J call TRBJ2-4, with TRBD1 matching 8 bases. Per germline, CDR1 SQVTM and CDR2 ANQGSEA. J gave up 6 bases and V 2 bases, and 3 bases lay outside the gene matches. This CDR3 comprises 13 residues. The full variable domain, its missing parts supplied by reference TRBV29-1 and TRBJ2-4, is SAVISQKPSRDICQRGTSLTIQCQVDSQVTMMFWYRQQPGQSLTLIATANQGSEATYESGFVIDKFPISRPNLTFSTLTVSNMSPEDSSIYLCSVEPDRGNIQYFGAGTRLSVL.

This sequence joins TRBV7-2 and TRBJ2-1, with 10 positions matching TRBD2. V dropped 5 bases and J dropped 6; count of bases not matched to a gene: 4. There are 14 residues in the CDR3. The germline CDR1 and CDR2 sequences are SGHTA and FQGNSA. The CDR3 coding sequence is TGTGCCAGCAGCACCCGGACTAGCGGCAATGAGCAGTTCTTC. This codes for CASSTRTSGNEQFF.

The rearrangement joins TRBV11-2 to TRBJ1-1; a possible D gene is TRBD1 (6 bases). Trimming pared 3 bases from V and 2 bases from J, leaving 22 bases between. The CDR3 sequence is 18 residues long. CDR1 is SGHAT and CDR2 is FQNNGV in the germline V gene. The CDR3 here is CASSLNARGLLPNTEAFF. CDR3 nucleotides: TGTGCCAGCAGCTTGAACGCCAGGGGCCTTCTTCCTAACACTGAAGCTTTCTTT. The variable domain in full, with the rest retrieved from reference TRBV11-2 and TRBJ1-1, is EAGVAQSPRYKIIEKRQSVAFWCNPISGHATLYWYQQILGQGPKLLIQFQNNGVVDDSQLPKDRFSAERLKGVDSTLKIQPAKLEDSAVYLCASSLNARGLLPNTEAFFGQGTRLTVV.

The chain couples TRBV2 to TRBJ2-1, with 10 positions matching TRBD2. The trim removed 6 bases at V and 5 bases at J, leaving 4 bases unmatched. The CDR3 is 14 residues long. In germline, CDR1 is SNHLY, CDR2 FYNNEI. The CDR3 here is CASSPGTSDNEQFF. The CDR3 coding sequence is TGTGCCAGCAGCCCCGGGACTAGCGACAATGAGCAGTTCTTC. The full variable domain, its missing parts supplied by reference TRBV2 and TRBJ2-1, is EPEVTQTPSHQVTQMGQEVILRCVPISNHLYFYWYRQILGQKVEFLVSFYNNEISEKSEIFDDQFSVERPDGSNFTLKIRSTKLEDSAMYFCASSPGTSDNEQFFGPGTRLTVL.

The chain has TRBV20-1 and TRBJ2-7; the D is unclear. CDR1 is DFQATT and CDR2 is SNEGSKA in the germline V gene (reference sequence). Trimming removed 6 bases from V and 4 bases from J, with 7 bases in between. The CDR3 is 10 amino acids. The CDR3 nucleotides read TGCAGTGCGATGGATTACGAGCAGTACTTC. Its translation is CSAMDYEQYF.

The chain employs TRBV7-9 and TRBJ2-7; no firm D call. Germline lookup yields CDR1 SEHNR and CDR2 FQNEAQ (reference sequence). The CDR3 runs to 13 residues. V lost 2 bases and J 2 bases, leaving 7 bases between the germline ends. The CDR3 protein is CASSLLGPYEQYF. CDR3 DNA: TGTGCCAGCAGCTTATTAGGCCCCTACGAGCAGTACTTC.

V is TRBV30 and J is TRBJ1-6, with a possible D match to TRBD1 (5 bases). V lost 4 bases and J lost 1, with 17 bases in between. The CDR3 is 17 amino acids. Germline V gene lookup returns CDR1 GTSNPN and CDR2 SVGIG (reference sequence). As DNA, the CDR3 is TGTGCCTGGACCCAGGGTGCCCGAGGGTCCTATAATTCACCCCTCCACTTT. It specifies CAWTQGARGSYNSPLHF.

The rearrangement links TRBV6-5 to TRBJ2-1; tentative D call: TRBD2 (5 bases). Trimming shortened V by 6 bases and J by 2 bases, and 11 bases separated the two germline ends. The germline V gene has CDR1 MNHEY and CDR2 SVGAGI. The CDR3 is 14 amino acids. The CDR3 here is CASSRLRAYNEQFF. DNA for the CDR3: TGTGCCAGCAGCCGACTAAGGGCCTACAATGAGCAGTTCTTC.

V is TRBV9 and J is TRBJ2-1; 8 positions match TRBD1. V trimming: 3 bases; J trimming: 7 bases; junction bases outside the gene matches: 3. The germline V gene has CDR1 SGDLS and CDR2 YYNGEE. There are 13 residues in the CDR3. As DNA, the CDR3 is TGTGCCAGCAGCGCAGGGGGCCATAATGAGCAGTTCTTC. Its protein is CASSAGGHNEQFF.

This clone is judged medium-sized (0.01 to 0.1%). The chain links TRBV28 to TRBJ2-1, with D maybe TRBD2 (5 bases). CDR1 and CDR2 (germline): MDHEN, SYDVKM. The CDR3 loop spans 16 amino acids. Trimming took off 7 bases at V and 4 bases at J, with 20 bases between the two ends. The CDR3 region is CASTSGGPERYNEQFF. The CDR3, as DNA: TGTGCCAGCACCTCTGGTGGGCCAGAGCGGTACAATGAGCAGTTCTTC. Full variable domain (rest looked up from reference TRBV28 and TRBJ2-1): DVKVTQSSRYLVKRTGEKVFLECVQDMDHENMFWYRQDPGLGLRLIYFSYDVKMKEKGDIPEGYSVSREKKERFSLILESASTNQTSMYLCASTSGGPERYNEQFFGPGTRLTVL.

CDR3 nucleotide sequence: TGTGCCAGCAGCCGGACTGGCAAGGGCGAGCAGTTCTTC. It translates to CASSRTGKGEQFF. The rearrangement joins TRBV7-2 to TRBJ2-1; D may be TRBD2 (5 bases). This CDR3 comprises 13 residues. The germline V gene has CDR1 SGHTA and CDR2 FQGNSA. V was trimmed by 5 bases and J by 10 bases, leaving 15 bases between them. The whole variable domain, remainder taken from reference TRBV7-2 and TRBJ2-1, is GAGVSQSPSNKVTEKGKDVELRCDPISGHTALYWYRQSLGQGLEFLIYFQGNSAPDKSGLPSDRFSAERTGGSVSTLTIQRTQQEDSAVYLCASSRTGKGEQFFGPGTRLTVL.

The J gene is TRBJ2-1, the V gene TRBV7-2, with D possibly matching TRBD1 (5 bases). Germline V gene data show CDR1 as SGHTA and CDR2 as FQGNSA. Trimming took 1 base from V and 16 from J, leaving 17 bases between them. The CDR3 is made up of 13 amino acids. In nucleotides, the CDR3 is TGTGCCAGCAGCTTAGTTCAGGGCTTGATAGGATTCTTC. Its translation is CASSLVQGLIGFF.

The genes are TRBV6-1 and TRBJ1-1; no reliable D call. The CDR3 extends over 14 amino acids. Trimming took off 2 bases at V and 0 bases at J, with 7 bases between the two ends. Looked up from germline, CDR1 is MNHNS and CDR2 is SASEGT. CDR3 in DNA: TGTGCCAGCAGTGAACGGTGGCTGAACACTGAAGCTTTCTTT. This codes for CASSERWLNTEAFF.

This clone was detected only a few times. V and J are TRBV28 and TRBJ2-7; tentative D call: TRBD2 (6 bases). Trimming stripped 7 bases from V and 2 bases from J, with 12 bases between. Germline CDR1 is MDHEN and CDR2 is SYDVKM. The CDR3 is 13 residues long. The CDR3 DNA sequence: TGTGCCAGCACCCCCGGGAGTACCTACGAGCAGTACTTC. It translates to CASTPGSTYEQYF.

By proportion, this clone is medium-sized. The J gene is TRBJ2-7, the V gene TRBV29-1; D is unresolved. There are 10 residues in the CDR3. The V end lost 4 bases, the J end lost 2 bases, and 3 bases lay between the germline ends. Looked up from germline, CDR1 is SQVTM and CDR2 is ANQGSEA. CDR3: CSVVAYEQYF. CDR3 in DNA: TGCAGCGTTGTTGCCTACGAGCAGTACTTC.

The rearrangement uses TRBV6-6 and TRBJ1-4; D is possibly TRBD1 (6 bases). The CDR3 runs 13 residues. Trimming stripped 11 bases from V and 4 bases from J, with 14 bases between. Germline V CDR1 and CDR2: MNHNY, SVGAGI (reference sequence). This CDR3 is CASGRGFNEKLFF. For the CDR3, the DNA is TGTGCCTCCGGAAGGGGGTTTAATGAAAAACTGTTTTTT.

J is TRBJ2-7 and V is TRBV18; 10 nucleotides line up with TRBD1. J was trimmed by 3 bases and V by 1 base; bases with no gene match: 3. The CDR3 is made up of 15 amino acids. Germline-derived CDR1 and CDR2 are KGHSH and LQKENI. The CDR3 protein is CASSPRDRGGYEQYF. CDR3 in DNA: TGTGCCAGCTCACCACGGGACAGGGGAGGCTACGAGCAGTACTTC.

This chain joins TRBV30 and TRBJ2-1, with D perhaps given as TRBD1 or TRBD2 (6 bases each). The length of the CDR3 is 12 residues. The germline gives CDR1 GTSNPN, CDR2 SVGIG (reference sequence). V was trimmed by 7 bases and J by 8 bases, leaving 15 bases between them. This CDR3 reads CAFKRGVDEQFF. The CDR3, as DNA: TGTGCCTTTAAAAGGGGGGTAGATGAGCAGTTCTTC.

The rearrangement uses TRBV7-8 and TRBJ2-7, with 7 bases matching TRBD1. V lost 5 bases to trimming and J lost 6 bases; unmatched junction nucleotides: 13. The CDR3 spans 15 residues. Germline V gene data show CDR1 as SGHVS and CDR2 as FQNEAQ. The CDR3 region is CASSLGDSPSAEQYF. The CDR3 nucleotides are TGTGCCAGCAGCCTAGGGGACAGTCCTTCTGCCGAGCAGTACTTC.

The chain is built from TRBV6-1 and TRBJ2-3; no clear D. Germline V gives CDR1 MNHNS, CDR2 SASEGT. V was trimmed by 8 bases and J by 0 bases, leaving 6 bases between them. The length of the CDR3 is 12 residues. CDR3 sequence (DNA): TGTGCCAGCCAAGTTAGCACAGATACGCAGTATTTT. As protein: CASQVSTDTQYF.

This clone turned up a few times. The chain is built from TRBV6-6 and TRBJ1-4; D is uncertain. Per germline, CDR1 MNHNY and CDR2 SVGAGI (reference sequence). The length of the CDR3 is 12 residues. The V end was cut by 0 bases, the J end by 7 bases, with 3 bases between. CDR3 DNA: TGTGCCAGCAGTTACTCCGCTGAAAAACTGTTTTTT. Its translation is CASSYSAEKLFF.

The chain is built from TRBV28 and TRBJ2-7, with D tentatively TRBD2 (5 bases). The V end was cut by 7 bases, the J end by 5 bases, with 9 bases between. CDR1 and CDR2 from the germline V gene are MDHEN and SYDVKM. The CDR3 is 11 amino acids. The DNA for the CDR3 is TGTGCCAGCACCTCGCGGGACGAGCAGTACTTC. Amino acid sequence: CASTSRDEQYF.

V is TRBV5-4 and J is TRBJ2-2; D unclear. This CDR3 is built from 16 residues. In germline, CDR1 is SGHNT, CDR2 YYREEE (reference sequence). Trimming took off 3 bases at V and 6 bases at J, with 18 bases between the two ends. CDR3 residues: CASSSTVVSGAGELFF. CDR3 bases: TGTGCCAGCAGCTCAACGGTGGTTTCTGGCGCCGGGGAGCTGTTTTTT.

This clone was found a few times. The chain uses TRBV27 and TRBJ2-3; the match to TRBD1 covers 9 bases. Germline CDR1 is MNHEY and CDR2 is SMNVEV (reference sequence). V was clipped by 2 bases and J by 8 bases; unmatched bases: 8. The CDR3 loop spans 15 amino acids. CDR3 sequence: CASSLTGQGSSTQYF. DNA of the CDR3: TGTGCCAGCAGTTTAACGGGACAGGGTTCAAGTACGCAGTATTTT.